Given below is one TCR beta chain in context. Its specificity is not known. The data are from a study of regulatory T cells. Study-wide results and caveats: Hydrophobic residues at CDR3 positions 6 and 7 were enriched in conventional CD4+ T cells of CD3G-deficient patients.

Amplification used 52 TRBV primers and 13 TRBJ primers. Clones were sequenced by immunoSEQ multiplex PCR, and TCRdb holds only the in-frame ones, with some missing. The table lists 30,000 to 40,000 clones, about 91% of them singletons. The ends were cut back, 2 bases at V and 1 base at J, with 11 bases in the middle. The CDR3 extends over 15 amino acids. Germline loops: CDR1 MDHEN, CDR2 SYDVKM. The receptor comes from a person aged 18 to 29 with CD3G deficiency. The rearrangement joins TRBV28 to TRBJ1-1; no clear D gene. Input material: conventional CD4+ T cells sorted from blood. CDR3 nucleotide sequence: TGTGCCAGCAGTTTAGCAGGAGGTGGGAACACTGAAGCTTTCTTT. This sequence encodes CASSLAGGGNTEAFF.